The present entry profiles one T cell receptor (beta chain) with its context. Its antigen is unknown. The data are from a study of shared clonotypes between healthy human individuals. Study details: CD4 naive and CD4 memory each took three plates per donor, while CD8 naive took two and CD8 memory one. The study's findings and limits: The sharing of 4% to 5.5% of naive CD4 clonotypes was seen across a handful of donors.

The V segment lost 4 bases and the J segment 6 bases; nucleotides outside the gene matches: 7. Germline CDR1 and CDR2: KGHSH and LQKENI. CDR3 length equals 14 residues. Measured with immunoSEQ multiplex PCR; TCRdb has only the in-frame clones, and not every one. Of about 800,000 clones in the sample, 95% to 97% were seen once. Naive CD8 cells were CD45RO-negative, positively selected for CCR7, excluding terminally differentiated effector memory CD45RA+ cells. This rearrangement joins TRBV18 to TRBJ2-3; TRBD2 matches at 7 bases. The clonotype comes from a man aged 25-45 years in good health. The sequenced material came from naive CD8+ T cells sorted from blood. In DNA, the CDR3 is TGTGCCAGCTCACGTAGCGGGTTCCCGGATACGCAGTATTTT. The encoded protein is CASSRSGFPDTQYF.